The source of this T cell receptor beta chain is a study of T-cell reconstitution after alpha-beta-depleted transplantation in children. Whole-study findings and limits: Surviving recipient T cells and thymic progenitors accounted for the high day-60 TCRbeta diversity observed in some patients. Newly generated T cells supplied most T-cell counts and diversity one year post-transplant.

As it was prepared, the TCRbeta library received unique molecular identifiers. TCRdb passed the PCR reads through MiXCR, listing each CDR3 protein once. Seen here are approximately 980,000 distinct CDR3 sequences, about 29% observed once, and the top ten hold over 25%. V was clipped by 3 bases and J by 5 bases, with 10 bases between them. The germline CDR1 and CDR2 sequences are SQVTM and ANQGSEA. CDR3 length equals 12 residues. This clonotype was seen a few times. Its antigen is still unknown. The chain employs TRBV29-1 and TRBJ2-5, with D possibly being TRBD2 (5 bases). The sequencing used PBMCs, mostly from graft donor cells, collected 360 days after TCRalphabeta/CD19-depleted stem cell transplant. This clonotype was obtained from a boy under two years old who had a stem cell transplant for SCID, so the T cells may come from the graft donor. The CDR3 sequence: CSVDTRRETQYF. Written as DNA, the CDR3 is TGCAGCGTTGATACCAGGAGGGAGACCCAGTACTTC.